One and the same sample provided the 8 T cell receptor beta chains below, sequenced in a study of blood T cell repertoires in COVID-19. TCRdb's copy holds only in-frame clones and misses some; the assay was immunoSEQ multiplex PCR. The table shows 85,000 to 100,000 clones, with about 88% occurring only once. Specimen: peripheral blood. The receptors here all came from a man in his fifties or sixties with acute or convalescent COVID-19.

The chain carries TRBV18 and TRBJ2-3; D not resolved. The length of the CDR3 is 18 residues. The V and J ends lost 2 bases and 0 bases respectively, with 18 bases between them. Per germline, CDR1 KGHSH and CDR2 LQKENI. The CDR3 DNA sequence: TGTGCCAGCTCACCATTGCGGAAGGCCGCCCCTAGCACAGATACGCAGTATTTT. This gives the protein CASSPLRKAAPSTDTQYF.

CDR3 sequence (DNA): TGTGCCAGTAGTACCACAGGGGGAAGCGCGAACACTGAAGCTTTCTTT. This sequence encodes CASSTTGGSANTEAFF. The chain links TRBV19 to TRBJ1-1; 8 bases agree with TRBD1. The CDR3 is 16 residues long. V was pared by 4 bases and J by 1 base, with 8 bases of the junction left unmatched. The V gene's germline CDR1 is LNHDA and CDR2 SQIVND (reference sequence).

The chain links TRBV7-7 to TRBJ2-3; the D gene is possibly TRBD2 (5 bases). The CDR3 is 15 residues long. Trimming left V 1 base short and J 4 bases short, with 12 bases between. CDR1 is SSHAT, CDR2 FNYEAQ, per germline (reference sequence). The CDR3 nucleotides are TGTGCCAGCAGCTTAGGAACTAGAGGTTCAGATACGCAGTATTTT. Its translation is CASSLGTRGSDTQYF.

This clone was seen just once. The V gene is TRBV12-3 or TRBV12-4, the J gene TRBJ1-1; D may be TRBD1 (6 bases). The CDR3 consists of 13 residues. With 5 bases removed from V and 2 bases from J, the gap between germline ends came to 9 bases. CDR3 in DNA: TGTGCCAGCAGTCGGACAGTTAACACTGAAGCTTTCTTT. Amino acid sequence: CASSRTVNTEAFF.

The chain couples TRBV19 to TRBJ1-2; D is possibly TRBD1 (6 bases). CDR1 and CDR2 (germline): LNHDA, SQIVND (reference sequence). The CDR3 loop spans 15 amino acids. Trimming shortened V by 9 bases and J by 2 bases, and 19 bases separated the two germline ends. The CDR3, as DNA: TGTGCCAGGGGGGGGGCCCCTGAGTACAACTATGGCTACACCTTC. Its protein product is CARGGAPEYNYGYTF. Drawing the rest from reference TRBV19 and TRBJ1-2, the complete variable domain is DGGITQSPKYLFRKEGQNVTLSCEQNLNHDAMYWYRQDPGQGLRLIYYSQIVNDFQKGDIAEGYSVSREKKESFPLTVTSAQKNPTAFYLCARGGAPEYNYGYTFGSGTRLTVV.

The chain uses TRBV10-3 and TRBJ1-2; 9 nucleotides line up with TRBD1. The germline gives CDR1 ENHRY, CDR2 SYGVKD. The length of the CDR3 is 14 residues. Losses at the gene ends were 4 bases for V and 7 bases for J; bases not matched to a gene: 7. The CDR3 loop is CAISGVQGASGYTF. The CDR3 region has the DNA TGTGCCATCAGTGGGGTACAGGGGGCCTCTGGCTACACCTTC.

The V and J genes are TRBV27 and TRBJ2-5; 8 bases match TRBD1. After removal of 7 bases from V and 1 base from J, the junction contained 8 bases not matched to a gene. Per germline, CDR1 MNHEY and CDR2 SMNVEV (reference sequence). The CDR3 sequence is 15 residues long. The CDR3 here is CASTRTGSVQETQYF. CDR3 DNA sequence: TGTGCCAGCACCCGGACAGGGTCGGTCCAAGAGACCCAGTACTTC.

V gene TRBV19 combines with J gene TRBJ1-2; D might be TRBD1 (6 bases). V lost 4 bases, J lost 2 bases, and 17 bases lay in between. Germline CDR1 is LNHDA and CDR2 is SQIVND (reference sequence). CDR3 length: 16 amino acids. The CDR3 bases are TGTGCCAGTAGTACCAATCACAGGGAGCGGAACTATGGCTACACCTTC. Its translation: CASSTNHRERNYGYTF.